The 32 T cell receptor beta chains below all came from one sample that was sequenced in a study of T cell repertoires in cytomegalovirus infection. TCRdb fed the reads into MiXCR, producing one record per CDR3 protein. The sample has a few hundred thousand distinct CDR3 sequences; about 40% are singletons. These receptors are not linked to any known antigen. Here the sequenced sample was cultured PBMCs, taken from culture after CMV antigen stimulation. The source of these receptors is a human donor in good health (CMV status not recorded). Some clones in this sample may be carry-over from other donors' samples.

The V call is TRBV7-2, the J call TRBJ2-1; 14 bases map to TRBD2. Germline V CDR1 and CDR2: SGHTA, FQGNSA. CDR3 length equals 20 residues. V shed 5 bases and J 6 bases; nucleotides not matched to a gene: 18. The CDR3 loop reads CASSTRRKTSGRVQSNEQFF. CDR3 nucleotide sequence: TGTGCCAGCAGCACCCGCCGGAAGACTAGCGGGAGGGTTCAATCCAATGAGCAGTTCTTC.

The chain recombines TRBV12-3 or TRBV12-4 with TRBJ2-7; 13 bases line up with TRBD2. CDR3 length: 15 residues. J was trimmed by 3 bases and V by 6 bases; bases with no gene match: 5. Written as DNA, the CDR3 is TGTGCCAGCAGCAGGACTAGCGGGAGATACTACGAGCAGTACTTC. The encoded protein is CASSRTSGRYYEQYF.

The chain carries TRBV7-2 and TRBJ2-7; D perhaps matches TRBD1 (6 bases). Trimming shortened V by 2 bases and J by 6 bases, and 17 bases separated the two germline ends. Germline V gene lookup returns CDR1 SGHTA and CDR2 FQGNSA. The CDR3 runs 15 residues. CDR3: CASSLSSTGLSEQYF. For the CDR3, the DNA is TGTGCCAGCAGCTTAAGCAGTACAGGGTTGAGCGAGCAGTACTTC.

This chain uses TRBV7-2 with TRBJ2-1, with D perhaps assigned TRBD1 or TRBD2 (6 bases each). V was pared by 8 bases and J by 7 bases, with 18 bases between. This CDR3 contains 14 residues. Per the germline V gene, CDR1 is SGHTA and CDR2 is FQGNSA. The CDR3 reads CASESQGGWNEQFF. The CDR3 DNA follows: TGTGCCAGCGAGTCACAGGGAGGTTGGAATGAGCAGTTCTTC.

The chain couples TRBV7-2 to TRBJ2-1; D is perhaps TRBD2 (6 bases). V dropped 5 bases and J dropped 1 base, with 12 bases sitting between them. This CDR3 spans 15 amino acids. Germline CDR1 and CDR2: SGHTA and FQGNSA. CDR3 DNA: TGTGCCAGCAGCCCCTCTAGCGTATCCTACAATGAGCAGTTCTTC. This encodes CASSPSSVSYNEQFF.

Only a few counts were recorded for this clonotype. The CDR3 nucleotides read TGTGCCTGGATAGTGGAGGGAGGAAAGGGCTACACCTTC. Its translation: CAWIVEGGKGYTF. The chain combines TRBV30 with TRBJ1-2; D gene uncertain. In germline, CDR1 is GTSNPN, CDR2 SVGIG (reference sequence). Trimming removed 4 bases at V and 8 bases at J, with 17 bases between. The CDR3 covers 13 residues. The full variable domain, with the rest looked up from reference TRBV30 and TRBJ1-2, is SQTIHQWPATLVQPVGSPLSLECTVEGTSNPNLYWYRQAAGRGLQLLFYSVGIGQISSEVPQNLSASRPQDRQFILSSKKLLLSDSGFYLCAWIVEGGKGYTFGSGTRLTVV.

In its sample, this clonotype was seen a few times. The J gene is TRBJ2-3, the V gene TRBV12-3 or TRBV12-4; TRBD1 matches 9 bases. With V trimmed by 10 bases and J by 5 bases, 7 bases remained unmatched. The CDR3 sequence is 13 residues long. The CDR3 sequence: CATNRGHGDTQYF. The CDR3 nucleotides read TGTGCCACCAACAGGGGGCATGGAGATACGCAGTATTTT.

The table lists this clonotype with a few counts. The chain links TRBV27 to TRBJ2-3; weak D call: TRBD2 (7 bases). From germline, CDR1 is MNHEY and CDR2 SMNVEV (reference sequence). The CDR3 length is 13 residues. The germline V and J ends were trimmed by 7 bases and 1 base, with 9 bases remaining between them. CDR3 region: CASKGGGTDTQYF. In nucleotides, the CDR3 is TGTGCCAGCAAAGGGGGGGGCACAGATACGCAGTATTTT.

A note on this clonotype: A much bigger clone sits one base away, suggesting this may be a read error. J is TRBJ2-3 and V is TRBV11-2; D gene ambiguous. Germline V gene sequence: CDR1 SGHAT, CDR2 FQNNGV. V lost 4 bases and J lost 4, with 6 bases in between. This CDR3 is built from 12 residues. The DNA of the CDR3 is TGTGCCAGCAGCTCGGAGTCAGATACGCAGTATTTT. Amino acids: CASSSESDTQYF.

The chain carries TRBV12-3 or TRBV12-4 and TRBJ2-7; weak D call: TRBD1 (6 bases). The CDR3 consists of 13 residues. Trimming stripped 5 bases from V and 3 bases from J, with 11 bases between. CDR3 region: CASSGTPYYEQYF. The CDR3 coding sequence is TGTGCCAGCAGTGGGACACCCTACTACGAGCAGTACTTC.

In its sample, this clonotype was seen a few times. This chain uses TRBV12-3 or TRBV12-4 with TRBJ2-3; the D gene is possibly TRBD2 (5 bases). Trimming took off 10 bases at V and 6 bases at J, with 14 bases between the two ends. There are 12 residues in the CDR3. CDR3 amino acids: CATSRRGDTQYF. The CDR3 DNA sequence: TGTGCCACTAGCCGACGAGGTGATACGCAGTATTTT.

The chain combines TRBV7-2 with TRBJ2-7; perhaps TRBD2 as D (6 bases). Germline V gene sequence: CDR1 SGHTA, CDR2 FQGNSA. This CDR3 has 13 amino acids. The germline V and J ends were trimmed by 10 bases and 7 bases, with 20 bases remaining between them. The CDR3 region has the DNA TGTGCCAACATAGCGGCCACCGCGGGGGAGCAGTACTTC. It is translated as CANIAATAGEQYF.

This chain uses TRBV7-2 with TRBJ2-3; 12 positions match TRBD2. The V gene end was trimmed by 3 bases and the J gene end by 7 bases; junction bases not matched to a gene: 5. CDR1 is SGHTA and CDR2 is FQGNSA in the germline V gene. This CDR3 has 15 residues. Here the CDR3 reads CASSFTSGGRYTQYF. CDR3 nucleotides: TGTGCCAGCAGCTTTACTAGCGGGGGGAGGTATACGCAGTATTTT.

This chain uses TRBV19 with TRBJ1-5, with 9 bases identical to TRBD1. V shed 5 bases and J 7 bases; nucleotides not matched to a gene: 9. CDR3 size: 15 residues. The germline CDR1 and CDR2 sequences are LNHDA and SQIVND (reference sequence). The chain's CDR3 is CASSSSGTGWQPQHF. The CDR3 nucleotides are TGTGCCAGTAGTTCTTCCGGGACAGGGTGGCAGCCCCAGCATTTT.

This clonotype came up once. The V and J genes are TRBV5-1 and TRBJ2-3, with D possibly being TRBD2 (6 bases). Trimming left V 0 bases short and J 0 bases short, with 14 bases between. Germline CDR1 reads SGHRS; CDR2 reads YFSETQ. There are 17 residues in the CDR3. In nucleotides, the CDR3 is TGCGCCAGCAGCTTGGTGGCGGGGCCCGGGAGCACAGATACGCAGTATTTT. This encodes CASSLVAGPGSTDTQYF.

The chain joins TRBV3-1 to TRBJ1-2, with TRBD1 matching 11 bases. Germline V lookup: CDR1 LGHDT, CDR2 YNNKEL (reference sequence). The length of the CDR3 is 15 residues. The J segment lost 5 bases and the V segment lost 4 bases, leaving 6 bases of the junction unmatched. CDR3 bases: TGTGCCAGCAGCCTTGGACAGGGGGCAAGGTATGGCTACACCTTC. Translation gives CASSLGQGARYGYTF.

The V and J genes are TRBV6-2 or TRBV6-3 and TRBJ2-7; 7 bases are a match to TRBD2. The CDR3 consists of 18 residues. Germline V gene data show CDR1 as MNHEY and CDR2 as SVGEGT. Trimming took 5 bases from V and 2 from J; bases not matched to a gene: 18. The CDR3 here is CASSHQYGRRGSTYEQYF. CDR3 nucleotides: TGTGCCAGCAGTCATCAATACGGACGGCGCGGGAGTACCTACGAGCAGTACTTC.

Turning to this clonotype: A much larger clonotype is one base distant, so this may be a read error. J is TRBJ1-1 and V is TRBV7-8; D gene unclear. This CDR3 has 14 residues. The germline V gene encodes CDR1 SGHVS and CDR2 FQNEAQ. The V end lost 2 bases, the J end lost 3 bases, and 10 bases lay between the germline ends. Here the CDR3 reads CASSLSGDYTEAFF. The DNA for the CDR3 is TGTGCCAGCAGCTTAAGCGGAGATTACACTGAAGCTTTCTTT.

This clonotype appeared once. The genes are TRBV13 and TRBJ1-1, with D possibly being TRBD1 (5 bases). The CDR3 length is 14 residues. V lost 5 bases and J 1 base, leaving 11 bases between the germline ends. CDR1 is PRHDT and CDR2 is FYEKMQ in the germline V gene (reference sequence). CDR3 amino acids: CASSPGLRNTEAFF. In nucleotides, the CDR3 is TGTGCCAGCAGCCCGGGACTCAGGAACACTGAAGCTTTCTTT.

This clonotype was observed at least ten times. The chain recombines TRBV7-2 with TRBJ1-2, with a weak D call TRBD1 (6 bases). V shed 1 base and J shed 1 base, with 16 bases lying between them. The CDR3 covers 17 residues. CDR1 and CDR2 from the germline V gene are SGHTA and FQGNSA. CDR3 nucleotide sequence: TGTGCCAGCAGCTTAGGTTCCCGGACAGTGGATAACTATGGCTACACCTTC. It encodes CASSLGSRTVDNYGYTF. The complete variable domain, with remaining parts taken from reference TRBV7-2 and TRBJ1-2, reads GAGVSQSPSNKVTEKGKDVELRCDPISGHTALYWYRQSLGQGLEFLIYFQGNSAPDKSGLPSDRFSAERTGGSVSTLTIQRTQQEDSAVYLCASSLGSRTVDNYGYTFGSGTRLTVV.

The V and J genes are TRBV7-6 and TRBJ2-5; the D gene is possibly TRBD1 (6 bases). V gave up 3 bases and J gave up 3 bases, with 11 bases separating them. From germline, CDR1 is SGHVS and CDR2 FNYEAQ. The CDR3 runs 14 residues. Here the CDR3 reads CASSFGQSKETQYF. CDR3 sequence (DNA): TGTGCCAGCAGCTTTGGACAGTCAAAAGAGACCCAGTACTTC. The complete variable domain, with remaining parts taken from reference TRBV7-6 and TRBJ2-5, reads GAGVSQSPRYKVTKRGQDVALRCDPISGHVSLYWYRQALGQGPEFLTYFNYEAQQDKSGLPNDRFSAERPEGSISTLTIQRTEQRDSAMYRCASSFGQSKETQYFGPGTRLLVL.

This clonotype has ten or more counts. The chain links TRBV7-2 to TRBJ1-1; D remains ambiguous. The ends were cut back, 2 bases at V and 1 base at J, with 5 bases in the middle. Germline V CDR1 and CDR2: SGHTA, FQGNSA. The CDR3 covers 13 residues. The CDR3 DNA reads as TGTGCCAGCAGCTTATACCCGAACACTGAAGCTTTCTTT. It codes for CASSLYPNTEAFF.

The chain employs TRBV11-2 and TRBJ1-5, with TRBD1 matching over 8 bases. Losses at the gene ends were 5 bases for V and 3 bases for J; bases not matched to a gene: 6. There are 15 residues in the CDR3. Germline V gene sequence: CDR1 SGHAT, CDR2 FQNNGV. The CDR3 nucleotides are TGTGCCAGCAGCACACGGACAGGGCCCAATCAGCCCCAGCATTTT. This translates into CASSTRTGPNQPQHF.

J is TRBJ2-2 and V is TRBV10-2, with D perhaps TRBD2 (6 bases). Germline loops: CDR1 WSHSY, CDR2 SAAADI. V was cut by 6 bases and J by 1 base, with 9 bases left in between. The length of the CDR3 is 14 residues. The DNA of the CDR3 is TGCGCCAGCAGGAGGACTATGAACACCGGGGAGCTGTTTTTT. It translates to CASRRTMNTGELFF.

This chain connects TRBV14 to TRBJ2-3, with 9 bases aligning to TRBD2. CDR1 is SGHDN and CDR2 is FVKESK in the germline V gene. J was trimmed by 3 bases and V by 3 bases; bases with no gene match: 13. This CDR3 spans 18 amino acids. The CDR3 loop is CASSQRTSALLGTDTQYF. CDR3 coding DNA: TGTGCCAGCAGCCAGAGGACTAGCGCCCTACTGGGAACAGATACGCAGTATTTT.

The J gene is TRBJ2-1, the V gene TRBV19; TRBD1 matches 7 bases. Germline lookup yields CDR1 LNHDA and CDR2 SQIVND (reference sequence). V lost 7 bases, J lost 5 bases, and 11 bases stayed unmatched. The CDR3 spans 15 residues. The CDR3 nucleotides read TGTGCCAGTAACTCACCAGGGGGTGGGGACAATGAGCAGTTCTTC. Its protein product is CASNSPGGGDNEQFF.

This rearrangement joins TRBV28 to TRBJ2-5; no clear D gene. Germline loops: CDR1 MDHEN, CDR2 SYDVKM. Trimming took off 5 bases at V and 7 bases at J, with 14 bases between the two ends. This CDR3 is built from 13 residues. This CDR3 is CASSPRPPGTQYF. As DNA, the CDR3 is TGTGCCAGCAGTCCCCGACCACCGGGGACCCAGTACTTC.

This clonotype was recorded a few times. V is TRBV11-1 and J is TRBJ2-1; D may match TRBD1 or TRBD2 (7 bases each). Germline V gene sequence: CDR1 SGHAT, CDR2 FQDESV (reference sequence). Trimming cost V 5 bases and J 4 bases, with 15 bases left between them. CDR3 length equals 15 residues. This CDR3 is CASSPGGGPYNEQFF. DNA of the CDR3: TGTGCCAGCAGCCCAGGGGGGGGGCCTTACAATGAGCAGTTCTTC.

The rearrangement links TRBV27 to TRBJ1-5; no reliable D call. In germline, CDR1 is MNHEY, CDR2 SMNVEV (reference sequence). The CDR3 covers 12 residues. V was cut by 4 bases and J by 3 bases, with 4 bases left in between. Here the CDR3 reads CASSSHNQPQHF. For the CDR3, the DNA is TGTGCCAGCAGTTCCCACAATCAGCCCCAGCATTTT.

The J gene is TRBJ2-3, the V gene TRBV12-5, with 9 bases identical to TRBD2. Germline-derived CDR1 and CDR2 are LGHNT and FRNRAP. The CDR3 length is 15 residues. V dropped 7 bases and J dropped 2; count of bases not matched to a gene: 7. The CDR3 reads CASAVSGGLTDTQYF. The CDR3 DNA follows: TGTGCTAGTGCCGTTAGCGGGGGCCTCACAGATACGCAGTATTTT.

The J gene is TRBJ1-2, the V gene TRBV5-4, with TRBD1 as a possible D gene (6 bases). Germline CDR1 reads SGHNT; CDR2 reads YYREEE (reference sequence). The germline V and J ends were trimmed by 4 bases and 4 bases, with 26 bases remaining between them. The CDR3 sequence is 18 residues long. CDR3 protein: CASSRIPSVTGDPYGYTF. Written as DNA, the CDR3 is TGTGCCAGCAGCCGAATCCCTTCAGTGACAGGAGACCCCTATGGCTACACCTTC.

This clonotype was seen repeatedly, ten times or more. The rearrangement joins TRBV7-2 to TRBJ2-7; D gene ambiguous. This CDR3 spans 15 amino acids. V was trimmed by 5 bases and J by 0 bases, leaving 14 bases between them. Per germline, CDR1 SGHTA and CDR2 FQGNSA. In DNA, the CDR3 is TGTGCCAGCAGCCCTACTCCACATAGCTCCTACGAGCAGTACTTC. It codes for CASSPTPHSSYEQYF.